This entry is about one T cell receptor beta chain. Its antigen is currently not known. There are no base qualities to consult, and no much larger clone falls within one base. This sample was taken from a study of T cell responses to AZD1222 COVID-19 vaccine (dated by TCRdb to the early 2020s). Background on the whole study: A total of 233 trial participants underwent TCR sequencing, of whom 200 to 220 received two doses of AZD1222 and roughly 25 received two doses of the MenACWY control vaccine. Trial participants were enrolled by age into 18-55, 56-69 and 70-plus year subgroups, with about 150, 28 and 57 TCR-sequenced participants respectively.

The CDR3 regions of human TCRbeta chains were analyzed by immunosequencing. The authors processed their data as follows. TCRs in the repertoires were compared against a reference library of SARS-CoV-2-specific TCRs that had been generated with the MIRA antigen-specificity platform. Breadth meant the fraction of unique TCRs that were SARS-CoV-2-associated, whereas depth meant the fraction of total T cells that were SARS-CoV-2-associated. Using the MIRA data, every spike-specific TCR was mapped to the spike region that the TCR reacted to and assigned to either a CD4 or a CD8 class. Log10-transformed breadth and depth values were compared by one-way ANOVA with Sidak's multiple comparisons tests. TCRdb stores this immuneACCESS table with in-frame sequences only. Part of the clones is absent; in the studies checked, under half of the shortfall reflects unresolved V genes, and no reason is known for the rest. V and J calls and clone size are given by that table; D and trimming were obtained from the DNA. For this sample there are about 110,000 clones; just under 95% appear just once. The ten largest clones capture 2% to 2.5% of the sample.

What the work shows at the level of the full study, not this receptor alone: CD4 TCRs associated with the vaccine covered the entire spike protein, and the dominant responses were in regions 160-218 and 743-854. In the small 56-69-year group, the increase in depth fell short of significance, most likely because of low power. Nearly half of unique spike-specific TCRs reportedly recognized epitopes outside regions mutated in the B.1.351 and B.1.1.7 variants. Because no day 14 peak-response samples were available, repertoires were characterized only after the peak T cell response. Conclusions about previously exposed vaccinees were limited because only six AZD1222 recipients were SARS-CoV-2 seropositive at baseline. Most participants were white British and females outnumbered males, and the authors suggested that clonal diversity may have been underestimated. After two AZD1222 doses, spike-specific TCR breadth and depth were significantly higher than at day 0 and than in MenACWY recipients.

Ends trimmed: V by 1 base, J by 2 bases; bases unmatched to a gene: 2. CDR1 and CDR2 are read off the germline V gene as SGHTA and FQGTGA. CDR3 length: 15 amino acids, cysteine to phenylalanine. The only DNA kept is the CDR3, 45 bases in frame from the first base. The time point label corresponds to: about 28 days (+/-7) after the second vaccine dose. AZD1222 recipients whose second dose came at about 4 weeks and those whose second dose came at about 12 weeks were combined into one group, since spike-specific TCR depth and breadth did not differ between the two schedules. Vaccinee samples came from UK trials COV001 and COV002, including a single-blind randomized controlled phase 2/3 trial of AZD1222 (ChAdOx1 nCoV-19) in healthy adults. For TCRbeta chain sequencing, PBMC samples from trial participants were taken at day 0 and at day 28 after the second dose.

The clonotype comes from an adult who received the AZD1222 COVID-19 vaccine. The chain is made from TRBV7-3 and TRBJ2-3, with 8 middle bases fitting TRBD2. The material was peripheral blood, obtained 28 days after the second AZD1222 dose. The DNA sequence reads TGTGCCAGCAGCTTAATAGCGGGGACCACAGATACGCAGTATTTT. This gives the protein CASSLIAGTTDTQYF.